This entry features one T cell receptor beta chain sequence. In the authors' methods: From reference gene primer amplification, estimates of nucleated cell counts were derived. Sequencing was performed with immunoSEQ multiplex PCR; in TCRdb, only in-frame clones are kept and a portion is missing. V, J and clone size reflect that table, while D and trimming were determined from the DNA. The sample carries some 420,000 clones, over 75% recorded once. In terms of age and location, participants ranged from roughly 18 to 100 years and lived in around 22 US areas. What the recovered Cohort 3 donors had was two negative PCRs, clearance, or symptom resolution. This record belongs to a study of blood T cell repertoires in COVID-19. Losses at the gene ends were 6 bases for V and 4 bases for J; bases not matched to a gene: 12. CDR1 and CDR2 from the germline V gene are MDHEN and SYDVKM. CDR3 size: 15 residues.

The sample comprised PBMCs or T cells enriched from blood (not recorded which). The chain couples TRBV28 to TRBJ2-7; 7 bases agree with TRBD1. The sequence was obtained from a young man who had recovered from COVID-19. Written as DNA, the CDR3 is TGTGCCAGCAGCCCCCCGAGCAGGGGGAAGTACGAGCAGTACTTC. It specifies CASSPPSRGKYEQYF. Looking up the rest from reference TRBV28 and TRBJ2-7 gives the full variable domain: DVKVTQSSRYLVKRTGEKVFLECVQDMDHENMFWYRQDPGLGLRLIYFSYDVKMKEKGDIPEGYSVSREKKERFSLILESASTNQTSMYLCASSPPSRGKYEQYFGPGTRLTVT.